This T cell receptor beta chain was captured in a study of graft-versus-host responses after intestinal transplantation. Across the whole study: In this cohort, recipients had multivisceral, liver-intestinal, or isolated intestinal transplants. Every one of the recipients received anti-thymocyte globulin induction and afterwards took tacrolimus and steroids for about 3 years.

This clone was detected only once. Its antigen remains unknown. This table comes from immunoSEQ multiplex PCR, and its TCRdb copy is limited to in-frame clones, with some not included. The sample lists about 89,000 clones; approximately 92% were seen once. This CDR3 contains 12 residues. The ends were cut back, 2 bases at V and 7 bases at J, with 6 bases in the middle. CDR1 and CDR2 from the germline V gene are MNHNY and SVGAGI (reference sequence). Points from the study as a whole: Analysis identified GvH clones in recipient marrow, with some appearing first in ileum or blood. Allograft graft-versus-host to host-versus-graft clonal ratios ran high in patients with graft-donor T cell macrochimerism.

The receptor comes from a human donor who received an intestinal transplant. The chain uses TRBV6-6 and TRBJ1-5; D not resolved. This material consisted of unstimulated CD4+ T cells sorted from spleen or lymph node cells, taken before intestinal transplant. Here the CDR3 reads CASSYVGQPQHF. CDR3 in DNA: TGTGCCAGCAGTTACGTTGGGCAGCCCCAGCATTTT.